This T cell receptor (beta chain) was identified in a study of cytomegalovirus exposure and HLA in healthy donors. 13 Jbeta primers and 60 Vbeta primers were used for the PCR. Produced via immunoSEQ multiplex PCR; TCRdb's table is partial and in-frame only. The sample holds 130,000 to 150,000 clones, 77% seen once. Per germline, CDR1 SNHLY and CDR2 FYNNEI. This CDR3 comprises 13 residues. Trimming removed 5 bases from V and 4 bases from J, with 10 bases in between. Source material: PBMCs. V usage is TRBV2 and J usage is TRBJ2-3, with no clear D. This sequence was found in a woman aged 50 to 60 in good health and CMV-seronegative. CDR3 sequence reads: CASSSIGADTQYF. For the CDR3, the DNA is TGTGCCAGCAGTTCCATAGGAGCAGATACGCAGTATTTT.